A single sample gave rise to the 26 T cell receptor beta chains below, sequenced in a study of OX40 agonist ivuxolimab in advanced cancers. Some clones are missing from TCRdb's copy, which holds only in-frame ones; the method was immunoSEQ multiplex PCR. The data hold around 63,000 clones, with roughly nine tenths observed a single time. The sequencing here drew on CD4+ or CD8+ T cells sorted from blood, taken in a trial of the OX40 agonist ivuxolimab. The receptors come from an adult with an advanced solid tumor such as melanoma, head and neck, liver or kidney cancer.

The gene calls are TRBV7-2 and TRBJ2-1, with 14 bases aligning to TRBD2. The CDR3 extends over 13 amino acids. Trimming at V came to 4 bases and at J to 12 bases, leaving 2 bases not matched to a gene. CDR1 is SGHTA and CDR2 is FQGNSA in the germline V gene. CDR3 sequence reads: CASSSGLAGGQFF. CDR3 nucleotides: TGTGCCAGCAGCTCCGGACTAGCGGGGGGGCAGTTCTTC.

This clone was seen a single time. The V gene is TRBV7-9, the J gene TRBJ1-5, with TRBD1 as a possible D gene (5 bases). The CDR3 has 14 amino acids. Deletions cut 5 bases from V and 11 bases from J, with 19 bases between. Germline assignment: CDR1 SEHNR and CDR2 FQNEAQ (reference sequence). CDR3: CASSRVGPGVAQHF. DNA for the CDR3: TGTGCCAGCAGCCGAGTGGGACCCGGGGTAGCCCAGCATTTT.

This clone has more than one count but fewer than ten. The gene calls are TRBV9 and TRBJ1-1, with 7 bases lining up with TRBD1. Per germline, CDR1 SGDLS and CDR2 YYNGEE. With 4 bases clipped from V and 10 bases from J, the junction kept 4 bases outside the gene matches. This CDR3 spans 11 amino acids. The CDR3 here is CASSPRTGAFF. CDR3 sequence (DNA): TGTGCCAGCAGCCCCCGGACAGGAGCTTTCTTT.

The V and J genes are TRBV6-5 and TRBJ2-5, with D tentatively TRBD1 (6 bases). TRBJ2-7 matches the DNA end more closely, so the J call is doubtful. Germline V gene sequence: CDR1 MNHEY, CDR2 SVGAGI. The CDR3 is made up of 15 amino acids. CDR3 residues: CASSRYGTSNYEQYF. In DNA form, the CDR3 reads TGTGCCAGCAGCCGTTATGGGACATCAAACTACGAGCAGTACTTC.

The rearrangement links TRBV5-4 to TRBJ2-7; D is possibly TRBD1 (5 bases). The V end lost 2 bases, the J end lost 6 bases, and 9 bases lay between the germline ends. The CDR3 sequence is 12 residues long. Germline loops: CDR1 SGHNT, CDR2 YYREEE (reference sequence). The CDR3 reads CASSFRQGEQYF. CDR3 nucleotide sequence: TGTGCCAGCAGCTTTAGGCAGGGCGAGCAGTACTTC. Full variable domain (rest looked up from reference TRBV5-4 and TRBJ2-7): ETGVTQSPTHLIKTRGQQVTLRCSSQSGHNTVSWYQQALGQGPQFIFQYYREEENGRGNFPPRFSGLQFPNYSSELNVNALELDDSALYLCASSFRQGEQYFGPGTRLTVT.

This clone was observed a single time. The CDR3 nucleotides read TGTGCCAGCAGACAGACTAGCGGGAGAGAATATACGCAGTATTTT. It is translated as CASRQTSGREYTQYF. This chain joins TRBV28 and TRBJ2-3; TRBD2 agrees at 12 bases. The CDR3 is made up of 15 amino acids. J gave up 7 bases and V 6 bases, and 8 bases lay outside the gene matches. The germline CDR1 and CDR2 sequences are MDHEN and SYDVKM.

The chain carries TRBV19 and TRBJ2-7; no firm D call. Trimming shortened V by 1 base and J by 5 bases, and 6 bases separated the two germline ends. This CDR3 is 12 amino acids long. In germline, CDR1 is LNHDA, CDR2 SQIVND (reference sequence). The CDR3 spells CASSIGSNEQYF. In nucleotides, the CDR3 is TGTGCCAGTAGTATAGGGTCGAACGAGCAGTACTTC.

The chain is built from TRBV5-1 and TRBJ2-5; D is unclear. The CDR3 is made up of 12 amino acids. V was cut by 4 bases and J by 7 bases, with 11 bases left in between. The germline CDR1 and CDR2 sequences are SGHRS and YFSETQ. CDR3 coding DNA: TGCGCCAGCAGCAACCAGAGAGGGACCCAGTACTTC. This sequence encodes CASSNQRGTQYF. Based on the CDR3 plus reference TRBV5-1 and TRBJ2-5, the full variable domain is KAGVTQTPRYLIKTRGQQVTLSCSPISGHRSVSWYQQTPGQGLQFLFEYFSETQRNKGNFPGRFSGRQFSNSRSEMNVSTLELGDSALYLCASSNQRGTQYFGPGTRLLVL.

This clone was detected only a few times. J is TRBJ1-2 and V is TRBV23-1; D uncertain. TRBV23-1 is an ORF, and what it does is uncertain. This CDR3 region has 10 residues. Trimming left V 7 bases short and J 9 bases short, with 9 bases between. DNA of the CDR3: TGCGCCAGCACCCCTCCCTGCTACACCTTC. Amino acids: CASTPPCYTF.

The chain uses TRBV10-3 and TRBJ1-6, with D unresolved. Looked up from germline, CDR1 is ENHRY and CDR2 is SYGVKD. The V end was cut by 6 bases, the J end by 15 bases, with 18 bases between. The CDR3 contains 13 residues. The CDR3 DNA is TGTGCCATCAGAATGACGGACCTTGGTAACCTCCACTTT. It encodes CAIRMTDLGNLHF.

V usage is TRBV2 and J usage is TRBJ2-5; D uncertain. The CDR3 covers 13 residues. Germline CDR1 reads SNHLY; CDR2 reads FYNNEI. Trimming left V 5 bases short and J 2 bases short, with 9 bases between. The CDR3 loop reads CASSLDTQETQYF. DNA for the CDR3: TGTGCCAGCAGTCTAGACACGCAAGAGACCCAGTACTTC.

The chain couples TRBV5-1 to TRBJ2-1; perhaps D is TRBD1 or TRBD2 (5 bases each). The CDR3 covers 15 residues. Germline assignment: CDR1 SGHRS and CDR2 YFSETQ. The ends were cut back, 4 bases at V and 3 bases at J, with 14 bases in the middle. Written as DNA, the CDR3 is TGCGCCAGCAGCCCGGGGCCGGTGGGCTACAATGAGCAGTTCTTC. It is translated as CASSPGPVGYNEQFF.

The CDR3 loop reads CASSLWQGLNQPQHF. The CDR3 coding sequence is TGTGCCAGCAGTTTATGGCAGGGTCTCAATCAGCCCCAGCATTTT. The gene calls are TRBV28 and TRBJ1-5, with D possibly being TRBD1 (5 bases). Trimming removed 0 bases at V and 3 bases at J, with 9 bases between. This CDR3 contains 15 residues. The germline V gene encodes CDR1 MDHEN and CDR2 SYDVKM.

The chain uses TRBV6-6 and TRBJ2-4, with D possibly being TRBD1 (6 bases). Germline-derived CDR1 and CDR2 are MNHNY and SVGAGI (reference sequence). The CDR3 has 14 amino acids. V dropped 2 bases and J dropped 9 bases, with 14 bases sitting between them. The CDR3 DNA is TGTGCCAGCAGTTACGGACAGAGCTGGAGCATTCAGTACTTC. Translated: CASSYGQSWSIQYF.

The V call is TRBV5-6, the J call TRBJ1-1; 9 positions agree with TRBD1. Germline V gives CDR1 SGHDT, CDR2 YYEEEE. J was trimmed by 8 bases and V by 2 bases; bases with no gene match: 7. This CDR3 has 14 amino acids. The CDR3 loop reads CASSFSDRGWEAFF. CDR3 sequence (DNA): TGTGCCAGCAGCTTTTCGGACAGGGGATGGGAAGCTTTCTTT.

The V call is TRBV5-4, the J call TRBJ2-3; no definite D call. Germline-derived CDR1 and CDR2 are SGHNT and YYREEE (reference sequence). The length of the CDR3 is 12 residues. V lost 1 base and J 6 bases, leaving 6 bases between the germline ends. CDR3 loop: CASSLSRDTQYF. CDR3 DNA: TGTGCCAGCAGCTTGAGTCGGGATACGCAGTATTTT.

CDR3 sequence reads: CASGPRVQETQYF. The CDR3 DNA follows: TGTGCCAGCGGCCCCAGGGTCCAAGAGACCCAGTACTTC. The V call is TRBV27, the J call TRBJ2-5; TRBD1 might be the D (5 bases). Trimming stripped 8 bases from V and 1 base from J, with 11 bases between. CDR1 is MNHEY, CDR2 SMNVEV, per germline (reference sequence). There are 13 residues in the CDR3.

The CDR3 nucleotides read TGTGCCAGCTCCCGAACTAGCGGTTACGAGCAGTACTTC. It specifies CASSRTSGYEQYF. The chain is built from TRBV18 and TRBJ2-7; 8 nucleotides agree with TRBD2. Germline V gene lookup returns CDR1 KGHSH and CDR2 LQKENI. This CDR3 is built from 13 residues. Unmatched junction bases numbered 5, after V lost 6 bases and J lost 4 bases. The full variable domain, completed using reference TRBV18 and TRBJ2-7, is NAGVMQNPRHLVRRRGQEARLRCSPMKGHSHVYWYRQLPEEGLKFMVYLQKENIIDESGMPKERFSAEFPKEGPSILRIQQVVRGDSAAYFCASSRTSGYEQYFGPGTRLTVT.

This sequence joins TRBV15 and TRBJ2-7; 10 bases line up with TRBD2. The trim removed 6 bases at V and 7 bases at J, leaving 9 bases unmatched. Germline V lookup: CDR1 LNHNV, CDR2 YYDKDF (reference sequence). This CDR3 spans 14 amino acids. The CDR3 DNA reads TGTGCCACCAGATTTTCTAGCGGGAGTTATGAGCAGTACTTC. This codes for CATRFSSGSYEQYF.

The gene calls are TRBV9 and TRBJ2-7; TRBD2 matches 8 bases. Germline assignment: CDR1 SGDLS and CDR2 YYNGEE. V lost 1 base to trimming and J lost 3 bases; unmatched junction nucleotides: 0. The CDR3 spans 13 residues. The CDR3 sequence: CASSVSGGYEQYF. The CDR3 region has the DNA TGTGCCAGCAGCGTAAGCGGGGGCTACGAGCAGTACTTC. The whole variable domain, filled in from reference TRBV9 and TRBJ2-7, reads DSGVTQTPKHLITATGQRVTLRCSPRSGDLSVYWYQQSLDQGLQFLIQYYNGEERAKGNILERFSAQQFPDLHSELNLSSLELGDSALYFCASSVSGGYEQYFGPGTRLTVT.

The chain combines TRBV11-2 with TRBJ2-2; 8 bases are a match to TRBD1. The J segment lost 1 base and the V segment lost 5 bases, leaving 9 bases of the junction unmatched. This CDR3 has 17 amino acids. Germline CDR1 reads SGHAT; CDR2 reads FQNNGV. The CDR3 is CASSLRPDRVNTGELFF. The DNA for the CDR3 is TGTGCCAGCAGCCTTAGGCCGGACAGGGTGAACACCGGGGAGCTGTTTTTT.

The chain has TRBV10-1 and TRBJ2-1; D possibly matches TRBD1 or TRBD2 (5 bases each). The V gene's germline CDR1 is WNHNN and CDR2 SYGVQD (reference sequence). This CDR3 comprises 16 residues. The V end was cut by 9 bases, the J end by 0 bases, with 18 bases between. CDR3 nucleotides: TGCGCCAGAGACTGGGACCCACTAAGCTCCTACAATGAGCAGTTCTTC. It is translated as CARDWDPLSSYNEQFF.

The rearrangement uses TRBV7-9 and TRBJ1-6, with TRBD1 as a possible D gene (5 bases). This CDR3 is 12 amino acids long. Per germline, CDR1 SEHNR and CDR2 FQNEAQ (reference sequence). V lost 3 bases, J lost 9 bases, and 6 bases lay in between. The CDR3 sequence: CASSFGGSPLHF. The CDR3 DNA is TGTGCCAGCAGCTTTGGGGGTTCACCCCTCCACTTT.

V is TRBV7-2 and J is TRBJ2-3; no clear D. The CDR3 has 10 residues. The V and J ends lost 8 bases and 6 bases respectively, with 6 bases between them. Germline CDR1 SGHTA, CDR2 FQGNSA. The CDR3 loop is CASGMDTQYF. The CDR3 DNA reads TGTGCCAGCGGTATGGATACGCAGTATTTT.

The chain recombines TRBV7-9 with TRBJ1-3; unclear D gene. This CDR3 contains 14 residues. V was clipped by 6 bases and J by 0 bases, with 9 bases between them. Germline CDR1 is SEHNR and CDR2 is FQNEAQ (reference sequence). The CDR3 DNA is TGTGCCAGCAGGCGAGAAAGCTCTGGAAACACCATATATTTT. It yields the protein CASRRESSGNTIYF.

The V call is TRBV7-9, the J call TRBJ1-2, with 8 positions matching TRBD1. CDR1 and CDR2 (germline): SEHNR, FQNEAQ (reference sequence). The J segment lost 4 bases and the V segment lost 5 bases, leaving 3 bases of the junction unmatched. The CDR3 has 13 residues. This CDR3 reads CASSRQGFYGYTF. For the CDR3, the DNA is TGTGCCAGCAGCCGACAGGGGTTCTATGGCTACACCTTC.